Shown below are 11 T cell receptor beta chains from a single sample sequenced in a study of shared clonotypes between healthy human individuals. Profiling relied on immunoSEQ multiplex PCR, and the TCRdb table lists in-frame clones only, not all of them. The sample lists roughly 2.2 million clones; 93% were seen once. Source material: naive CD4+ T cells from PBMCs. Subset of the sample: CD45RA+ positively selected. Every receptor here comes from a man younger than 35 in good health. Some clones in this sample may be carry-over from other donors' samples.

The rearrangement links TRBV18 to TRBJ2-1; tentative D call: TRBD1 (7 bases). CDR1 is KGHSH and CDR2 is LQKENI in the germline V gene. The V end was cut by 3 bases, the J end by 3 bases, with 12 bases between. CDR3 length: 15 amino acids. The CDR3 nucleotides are TGTGCCAGCTCACCTAACAGGGGAGGCTACAATGAGCAGTTCTTC. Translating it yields CASSPNRGGYNEQFF. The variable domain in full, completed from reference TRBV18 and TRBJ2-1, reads NAGVMQNPRHLVRRRGQEARLRCSPMKGHSHVYWYRQLPEEGLKFMVYLQKENIIDESGMPKERFSAEFPKEGPSILRIQQVVRGDSAAYFCASSPNRGGYNEQFFGPGTRLTVL.

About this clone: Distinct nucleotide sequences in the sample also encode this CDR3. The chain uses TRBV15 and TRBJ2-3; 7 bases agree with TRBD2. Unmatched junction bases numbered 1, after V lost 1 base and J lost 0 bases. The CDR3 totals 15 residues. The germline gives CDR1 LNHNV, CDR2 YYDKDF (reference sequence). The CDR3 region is CATSRGSGSTDTQYF. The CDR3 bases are TGTGCCACCAGCAGAGGTAGCGGGAGCACAGATACGCAGTATTTT.

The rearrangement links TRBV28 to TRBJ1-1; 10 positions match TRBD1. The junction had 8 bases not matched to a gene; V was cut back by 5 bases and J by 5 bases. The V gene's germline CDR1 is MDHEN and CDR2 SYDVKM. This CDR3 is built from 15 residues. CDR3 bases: TGTGCCAGCAGTCTACCGGGACAGGGGCGGACTGAAGCTTTCTTT. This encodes CASSLPGQGRTEAFF.

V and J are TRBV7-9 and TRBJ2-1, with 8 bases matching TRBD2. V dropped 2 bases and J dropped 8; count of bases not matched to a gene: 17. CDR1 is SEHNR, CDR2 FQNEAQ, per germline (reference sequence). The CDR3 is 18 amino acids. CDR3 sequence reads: CASSLSHGGAGVGDEQFF. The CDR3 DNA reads TGTGCCAGCAGCTTATCCCACGGGGGAGCGGGAGTGGGGGATGAGCAGTTCTTC.

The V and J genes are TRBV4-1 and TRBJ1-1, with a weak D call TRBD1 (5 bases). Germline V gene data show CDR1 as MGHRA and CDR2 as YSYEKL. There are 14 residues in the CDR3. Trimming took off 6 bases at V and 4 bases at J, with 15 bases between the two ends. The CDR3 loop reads CASRRGGVSTEAFF. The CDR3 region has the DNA TGCGCCAGCAGGCGGGGGGGGGTTTCCACTGAAGCTTTCTTT.

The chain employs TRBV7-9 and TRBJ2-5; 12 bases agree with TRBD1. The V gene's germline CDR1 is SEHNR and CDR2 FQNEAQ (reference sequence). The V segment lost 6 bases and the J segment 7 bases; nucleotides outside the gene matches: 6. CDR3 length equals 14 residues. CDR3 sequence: CASSTGTGGRTQYF. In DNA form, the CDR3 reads TGTGCCAGCAGTACTGGGACAGGGGGCAGGACCCAGTACTTC.

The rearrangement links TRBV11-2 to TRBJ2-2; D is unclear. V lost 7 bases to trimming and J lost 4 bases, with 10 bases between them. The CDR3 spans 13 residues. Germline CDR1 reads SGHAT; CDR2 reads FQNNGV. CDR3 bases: TGTGCCAGCACCCCCCGACCCACCGGGGAGCTGTTTTTT. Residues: CASTPRPTGELFF.

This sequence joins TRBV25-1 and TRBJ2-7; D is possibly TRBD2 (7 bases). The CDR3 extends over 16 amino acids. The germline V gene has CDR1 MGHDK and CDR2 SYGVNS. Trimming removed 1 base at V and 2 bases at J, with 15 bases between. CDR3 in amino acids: CASSESYRGGPYEQYF. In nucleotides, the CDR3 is TGTGCCAGCAGTGAATCCTATAGGGGGGGGCCCTACGAGCAGTACTTC.

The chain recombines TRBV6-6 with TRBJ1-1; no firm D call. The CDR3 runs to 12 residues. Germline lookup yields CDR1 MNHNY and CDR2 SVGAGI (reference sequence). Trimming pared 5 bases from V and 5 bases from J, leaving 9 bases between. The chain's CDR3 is CASSRGRTEAFF. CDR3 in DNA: TGTGCCAGCAGTCGAGGGAGAACTGAAGCTTTCTTT.

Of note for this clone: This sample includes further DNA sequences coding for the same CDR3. The DNA of the CDR3 is TGTGCCAGCAGCCTTACCGGGCCGAACACTGAAGCTTTCTTT. Translation: CASSLTGPNTEAFF. V gene TRBV7-9 combines with J gene TRBJ1-1; no definite D call. Deletions cut 5 bases from V and 1 base from J, with 11 bases between. Germline CDR1 and CDR2: SEHNR and FQNEAQ (reference sequence). The CDR3 loop spans 14 amino acids.

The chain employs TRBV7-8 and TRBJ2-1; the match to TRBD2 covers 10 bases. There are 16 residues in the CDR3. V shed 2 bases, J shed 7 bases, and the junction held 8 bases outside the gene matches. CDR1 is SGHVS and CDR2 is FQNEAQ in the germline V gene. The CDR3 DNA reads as TGTGCCAGCAGCTTATCCCCTAGCGGGAGTGGAAATGAGCAGTTCTTC. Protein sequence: CASSLSPSGSGNEQFF. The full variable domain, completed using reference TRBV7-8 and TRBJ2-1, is GAGVSQSPRYKVAKRGQDVALRCDPISGHVSLFWYQQALGQGPEFLTYFQNEAQLDKSGLPSDRFFAERPEGSVSTLKIQRTQQEDSAVYLCASSLSPSGSGNEQFFGPGTRLTVL.